What follows are 29 T cell receptor beta chains derived from one specimen sequenced in a study of response to subunit inactivated influenza vaccine. One entry per CDR3 protein results from TCRdb running MiXCR on the RT-PCR reads. In the table there are approximately 170,000 distinct CDR3 sequences, 12% of which are singletons. This same sample was also part of a study on T cells expressing NK-cell markers. From that paper: UMIs were included in TCR beta cDNA generated by 5'RACE template switching.

This material consisted of CD8+ T cells sorted from PBMCs, taken about 13 days after vaccination. All receptors derive from a man in his fifties who received an inactivated influenza vaccine.

A few counts support this clonotype. The chain links TRBV5-5 to TRBJ2-7, with D tentatively TRBD1 or TRBD2 (5 bases each). There are 14 residues in the CDR3. CDR1 is SGHKS and CDR2 is YYEKEE in the germline V gene (reference sequence). V was shortened by 0 bases and J by 3 bases, with 10 bases between the two germline ends. CDR3 residues: CASSLVEGRYEQYF. CDR3 DNA: TGTGCCAGCAGCTTGGTCGAGGGGCGCTACGAGCAGTACTTC.

Turning to this clonotype: The junction shows a germline mismatch at one end, possibly a read error. This sequence joins TRBV7-2 and TRBJ2-7; 9 bases match TRBD2. The length of the CDR3 is 14 residues. CDR1 SGHTA and CDR2 FQGNSA come from the germline V gene. The CDR3 is CASSIAGVLHEQYF. CDR3 bases: TGTGCCAGCAGCATAGCGGGAGTCCTACACGAGCAGTACTTC.

The chain is built from TRBV28 and TRBJ2-1, with 7 bases matching TRBD1. Germline lookup yields CDR1 MDHEN and CDR2 SYDVKM. The CDR3 loop spans 17 amino acids. After removal of 5 bases from V and 4 bases from J, the junction contained 14 bases not matched to a gene. CDR3 sequence: CASSQRRTGVGYNEQFF. The CDR3 coding sequence is TGTGCCAGCAGTCAAAGGAGAACAGGGGTCGGGTACAATGAGCAGTTCTTC.

This clonotype turned up a few times. V gene TRBV6-2 or TRBV6-3 combines with J gene TRBJ2-4, with TRBD1 as a possible D gene (5 bases). Germline V gives CDR1 MNHEY, CDR2 SVGEGT. V lost 2 bases, J lost 5 bases, and 13 bases lay in between. This CDR3 is built from 15 residues. CDR3 protein: CASSYVAGQENIQYF. CDR3 coding DNA: TGTGCCAGCAGTTACGTGGCAGGGCAGGAAAACATTCAGTACTTC.

The CDR3 loop reads CASSYSRGQPQHF. Written as DNA, the CDR3 is TGTGCCAGCAGTTACTCGAGGGGACAGCCCCAGCATTTT. The V and J genes are TRBV6-5 and TRBJ1-5, with D possibly matching TRBD1 (5 bases). V lost 0 bases, J lost 7 bases, and 7 bases lay in between. CDR1 is MNHEY and CDR2 is SVGAGI in the germline V gene. This CDR3 has 13 amino acids.

Only one count was recorded for this clonotype. The CDR3 bases are TGTGCCAGCAGCCCCCCGCAAACGCAGTATTTT. Protein product: CASSPPQTQYF. This chain connects TRBV7-9 to TRBJ2-3; no definite D call. This CDR3 comprises 11 residues. Germline loops: CDR1 SEHNR, CDR2 FQNEAQ (reference sequence). The germline V and J ends were trimmed by 5 bases and 9 bases, with 9 bases remaining between them. Looking up the rest from reference TRBV7-9 and TRBJ2-3 gives the full variable domain: DTGVSQNPRHKITKRGQNVTFRCDPISEHNRLYWYRQTLGQGPEFLTYFQNEAQLEKSRLLSDRFSAERPKGSFSTLEIQRTEQGDSAMYLCASSPPQTQYFGPGTRLTVL.

In this sample, this clonotype turned up a few times. The chain combines TRBV20-1 with TRBJ2-1; D may be TRBD2 (5 bases). Trimming removed 5 bases from V and 2 bases from J, with 19 bases in between. The CDR3 length is 16 residues. CDR1 DFQATT and CDR2 SNEGSKA come from the germline V gene (reference sequence). The CDR3 protein is CSASPRERITYNEQFF. For the CDR3, the DNA is TGCAGTGCTTCACCTCGCGAGCGGATCACCTACAATGAGCAGTTCTTC.

This clonotype has more than one count but fewer than ten. The chain joins TRBV7-6 to TRBJ2-2, with D perhaps given as TRBD1 or TRBD2 (5 bases each). V lost 5 bases and J lost 4, with 17 bases in between. Germline assignment: CDR1 SGHVS and CDR2 FNYEAQ. This CDR3 comprises 16 residues. The CDR3 region is CASSPRDGGITGELFF. For the CDR3, the DNA is TGTGCCAGCAGCCCCCGGGACGGAGGAATCACCGGGGAGCTGTTTTTT.

In its sample, this clonotype was seen many times. This chain joins TRBV12-3 or TRBV12-4 and TRBJ2-1; weak D call: TRBD1 (5 bases). The V end was cut by 4 bases, the J end by 6 bases, with 10 bases between. This CDR3 region has 13 residues. Here the CDR3 DNA reads TGTGCCAGCAGTTCAGGGTTAGGCAATGAGCAGTTCTTC. Amino acid sequence: CASSSGLGNEQFF.

This clonotype was counted between two and nine times. This rearrangement joins TRBV11-2 to TRBJ2-7; tentatively, D is TRBD2 (5 bases). Germline CDR1 SGHAT, CDR2 FQNNGV. Trimming took off 1 base at V and 3 bases at J, with 10 bases between the two ends. The CDR3 loop spans 14 amino acids. The CDR3 coding sequence is TGTGCCAGCAGCTTAGGGACTCAAGGCTACGAGCAGTACTTC. Translated, it gives CASSLGTQGYEQYF.

Many counts were recorded for this clonotype. The V call is TRBV9, the J call TRBJ2-1; no reliable D call. V dropped 4 bases and J dropped 6 bases, with 5 bases sitting between them. CDR1 is SGDLS and CDR2 is YYNGEE in the germline V gene. This CDR3 spans 11 amino acids. The chain's CDR3 is CASSTSNEQFF. DNA of the CDR3: TGTGCCAGCAGCACGAGCAATGAGCAGTTCTTC. Using reference TRBV9 and TRBJ2-1 for the parts outside the CDR3, the full variable domain is DSGVTQTPKHLITATGQRVTLRCSPRSGDLSVYWYQQSLDQGLQFLIQYYNGEERAKGNILERFSAQQFPDLHSELNLSSLELGDSALYFCASSTSNEQFFGPGTRLTVL.

This clonotype was counted between two and nine times. The V and J genes are TRBV16 and TRBJ2-3; perhaps TRBD2 as D (5 bases). The germline CDR1 and CDR2 sequences are KGHSY and FQNENV. This CDR3 is built from 13 residues. The ends were cut back, 2 bases at V and 4 bases at J, with 7 bases in the middle. CDR3 in amino acids: CASSQRGADTQYF. CDR3 DNA: TGTGCCAGCAGCCAACGGGGAGCAGATACGCAGTATTTT.

The rearrangement joins TRBV30 to TRBJ2-2, with D maybe TRBD2 (6 bases). Trimming took off 3 bases at V and 6 bases at J, with 11 bases between the two ends. CDR3 size: 13 residues. CDR1 is GTSNPN and CDR2 is SVGIG in the germline V gene (reference sequence). CDR3 in amino acids: CAWSGRVSGELFF. The CDR3 DNA reads TGTGCCTGGAGCGGGAGAGTCTCCGGGGAGCTGTTTTTT.

This chain connects TRBV19 to TRBJ2-1; D tentatively reads TRBD1 or TRBD2 (5 bases each). CDR1 and CDR2 from the germline V gene are LNHDA and SQIVND (reference sequence). V was clipped by 3 bases and J by 0 bases, with 6 bases between them. The CDR3 is 14 amino acids. In nucleotides, the CDR3 is TGTGCCAGTAGTATCGGGACCTCCTACAATGAGCAGTTCTTC. Its protein product is CASSIGTSYNEQFF.

The table lists this clonotype with a few counts. The rearrangement joins TRBV7-8 to TRBJ2-1, with 9 nucleotides matching TRBD1. J was trimmed by 0 bases and V by 2 bases; bases with no gene match: 11. This CDR3 comprises 19 residues. The V gene's germline CDR1 is SGHVS and CDR2 FQNEAQ. CDR3 loop: CASSLPGQGFTNSYNEQFF. The CDR3 nucleotides are TGTGCCAGCAGCTTACCGGGACAGGGATTCACCAACTCCTACAATGAGCAGTTCTTC. The whole variable domain, remainder taken from reference TRBV7-8 and TRBJ2-1, is GAGVSQSPRYKVAKRGQDVALRCDPISGHVSLFWYQQALGQGPEFLTYFQNEAQLDKSGLPSDRFFAERPEGSVSTLKIQRTQQEDSAVYLCASSLPGQGFTNSYNEQFFGPGTRLTVL.

This clonotype was picked up many times. V usage is TRBV11-3 and J usage is TRBJ2-3; possible D gene TRBD2, 6 bases. Germline lookup yields CDR1 SGHNT and CDR2 YENEEA. The V end was cut by 5 bases, the J end by 3 bases, with 9 bases between. The CDR3 is 13 residues long. The CDR3 loop reads CASSGRLTDTQYF. As DNA, the CDR3 is TGTGCCAGCAGCGGGAGGCTTACAGATACGCAGTATTTT. The whole variable domain, filled in from reference TRBV11-3 and TRBJ2-3, reads EAGVVQSPRYKIIEKKQPVAFWCNPISGHNTLYWYLQNLGQGPELLIRYENEEAVDDSQLPKDRFSAERLKGVDSTLKIQPAELGDSAVYLCASSGRLTDTQYFGPGTRLTVL.

The chain uses TRBV30 and TRBJ2-1; the D call may be TRBD1 or TRBD2 (6 bases each). Trimming took off 5 bases at V and 4 bases at J, with 21 bases between the two ends. Germline CDR1 GTSNPN, CDR2 SVGIG (reference sequence). This CDR3 has 16 amino acids. CDR3 sequence (DNA): TGTGCCTGGGGCGATTTGGGGGCGGGGAATTACAATGAGCAGTTCTTC. Amino acid sequence: CAWGDLGAGNYNEQFF.

The chain employs TRBV7-6 and TRBJ2-5; 12 bases line up with TRBD2. This CDR3 spans 16 amino acids. V shed 5 bases and J 4 bases; nucleotides not matched to a gene: 8. Germline V gene sequence: CDR1 SGHVS, CDR2 FNYEAQ. The DNA of the CDR3 is TGTGCCAGCAGCGATTGGACTAGCGGGACCGGAGAGACCCAGTACTTC. Residues: CASSDWTSGTGETQYF. The whole variable domain, remainder taken from reference TRBV7-6 and TRBJ2-5, is GAGVSQSPRYKVTKRGQDVALRCDPISGHVSLYWYRQALGQGPEFLTYFNYEAQQDKSGLPNDRFSAERPEGSISTLTIQRTEQRDSAMYRCASSDWTSGTGETQYFGPGTRLLVL.

The sample holds many counts of this clonotype. This chain joins TRBV20-1 and TRBJ2-1, with D unclear. Trimming cost V 7 bases and J 4 bases, with 11 bases left between them. The CDR3 has 12 residues. In germline, CDR1 is DFQATT, CDR2 SNEGSKA (reference sequence). The CDR3 spells CSVMLGYNEQFF. CDR3 DNA: TGCAGTGTCATGTTAGGGTACAATGAGCAGTTCTTC.

This chain uses TRBV4-3 with TRBJ2-7; possibly TRBD1 or TRBD2 for D (5 bases each). CDR1 is LGHNA and CDR2 is YSLEER in the germline V gene. The CDR3 has 14 amino acids. Trimming took 4 bases from V and 0 from J, leaving 10 bases between them. The CDR3 DNA reads TGCGCCAGCAGCCTCAGGGACGACTCCTACGAGCAGTACTTC. Its protein is CASSLRDDSYEQYF.

CDR3 residues: CASSQGQGNEQYF. Here the CDR3 DNA reads TGTGCCAGCAGCCAGGGACAGGGCAACGAGCAGTACTTC. This chain links TRBV5-6 with TRBJ2-7; 9 nucleotides agree with TRBD1. With V trimmed by 4 bases and J by 5 bases, 4 bases remained unmatched. The germline CDR1 and CDR2 sequences are SGHDT and YYEEEE. CDR3 size: 13 residues.

In its sample, this clonotype was seen many times. The rearrangement joins TRBV6-5 to TRBJ2-7; weak D call: TRBD2 (6 bases). Deletions cut 0 bases from V and 7 bases from J, with 10 bases between. The V gene's germline CDR1 is MNHEY and CDR2 SVGAGI. The length of the CDR3 is 13 residues. CDR3 amino acids: CASSYSRLGEQYF. Written as DNA, the CDR3 is TGTGCCAGCAGTTACTCGAGACTAGGGGAGCAGTACTTC.

Many counts were recorded for this clonotype. This chain links TRBV5-1 with TRBJ2-4, with D perhaps TRBD1 (5 bases). The CDR3 runs to 17 residues. V lost 5 bases to trimming and J lost 0 bases, with 18 bases between them. CDR1 SGHRS and CDR2 YFSETQ come from the germline V gene. The CDR3: CASRDDFRVGAKNIQYF. The DNA of the CDR3 is TGCGCCAGCAGGGATGACTTCAGGGTCGGAGCCAAAAACATTCAGTACTTC. Filled out from reference TRBV5-1 and TRBJ2-4, the complete variable domain reads KAGVTQTPRYLIKTRGQQVTLSCSPISGHRSVSWYQQTPGQGLQFLFEYFSETQRNKGNFPGRFSGRQFSNSRSEMNVSTLELGDSALYLCASRDDFRVGAKNIQYFGAGTRLSVL.

This clonotype was picked up many times. The chain carries TRBV6-6 and TRBJ2-7; D is perhaps TRBD2 (6 bases). CDR3 length: 13 amino acids. The germline V gene encodes CDR1 MNHNY and CDR2 SVGAGI (reference sequence). The V and J ends lost 3 bases and 6 bases respectively, with 12 bases between them. CDR3 region: CASSYSEGGEQYF. CDR3 bases: TGTGCCAGCAGTTATTCAGAGGGAGGCGAGCAGTACTTC.

This clonotype was counted ten times or more. The chain combines TRBV2 with TRBJ2-5, with a weak D call TRBD2 (5 bases). Germline CDR1 is SNHLY and CDR2 is FYNNEI. The CDR3 has 15 residues. Trimming left V 4 bases short and J 0 bases short, with 12 bases between. CDR3 in amino acids: CASSGADSNQETQYF. DNA of the CDR3: TGTGCCAGCAGTGGGGCGGACTCCAACCAAGAGACCCAGTACTTC.

This clonotype appeared a single time. The chain is built from TRBV11-2 and TRBJ1-6; D unclear. V lost 5 bases and J lost 7, with 6 bases in between. CDR1 and CDR2 (germline): SGHAT, FQNNGV. There are 12 residues in the CDR3. The CDR3 sequence: CASSVRNSPLHF. The CDR3 DNA follows: TGTGCCAGCAGCGTCAGAAATTCACCCCTCCACTTT.

The V and J genes are TRBV25-1 and TRBJ2-1, with 14 bases lining up with TRBD2. The CDR3 contains 14 residues. Germline trimming cut 8 bases from V and 8 bases from J; bases unmatched to any gene: 5. Germline assignment: CDR1 MGHDK and CDR2 SYGVNS. The CDR3 sequence is CASSGLAGVDEQFF. The CDR3, as DNA: TGTGCCAGCTCGGGACTAGCGGGGGTGGATGAGCAGTTCTTC.

The chain employs TRBV11-2 and TRBJ2-2, with 7 bases that match TRBD2. Germline loops: CDR1 SGHAT, CDR2 FQNNGV. V shed 5 bases, J shed 0 bases, and the junction held 15 bases outside the gene matches. The CDR3 spans 19 residues. The DNA for the CDR3 is TGTGCCAGCAGCCCCCGGTGGGGCGGGAGAGACGCGAACACCGGGGAGCTGTTTTTT. Translation gives CASSPRWGGRDANTGELFF.

This clonotype appeared many times. CDR3 in DNA: TGTGCCAGCAGTTTGGACAGGGGGACCTACGAGCAGTACTTC. Its translation: CASSLDRGTYEQYF. The chain employs TRBV6-5 and TRBJ2-7, with 10 bases identical to TRBD1. The CDR3 extends over 14 amino acids. The germline V gene has CDR1 MNHEY and CDR2 SVGAGI. J lost 2 bases, V lost 4 bases, and 2 bases had no gene match.